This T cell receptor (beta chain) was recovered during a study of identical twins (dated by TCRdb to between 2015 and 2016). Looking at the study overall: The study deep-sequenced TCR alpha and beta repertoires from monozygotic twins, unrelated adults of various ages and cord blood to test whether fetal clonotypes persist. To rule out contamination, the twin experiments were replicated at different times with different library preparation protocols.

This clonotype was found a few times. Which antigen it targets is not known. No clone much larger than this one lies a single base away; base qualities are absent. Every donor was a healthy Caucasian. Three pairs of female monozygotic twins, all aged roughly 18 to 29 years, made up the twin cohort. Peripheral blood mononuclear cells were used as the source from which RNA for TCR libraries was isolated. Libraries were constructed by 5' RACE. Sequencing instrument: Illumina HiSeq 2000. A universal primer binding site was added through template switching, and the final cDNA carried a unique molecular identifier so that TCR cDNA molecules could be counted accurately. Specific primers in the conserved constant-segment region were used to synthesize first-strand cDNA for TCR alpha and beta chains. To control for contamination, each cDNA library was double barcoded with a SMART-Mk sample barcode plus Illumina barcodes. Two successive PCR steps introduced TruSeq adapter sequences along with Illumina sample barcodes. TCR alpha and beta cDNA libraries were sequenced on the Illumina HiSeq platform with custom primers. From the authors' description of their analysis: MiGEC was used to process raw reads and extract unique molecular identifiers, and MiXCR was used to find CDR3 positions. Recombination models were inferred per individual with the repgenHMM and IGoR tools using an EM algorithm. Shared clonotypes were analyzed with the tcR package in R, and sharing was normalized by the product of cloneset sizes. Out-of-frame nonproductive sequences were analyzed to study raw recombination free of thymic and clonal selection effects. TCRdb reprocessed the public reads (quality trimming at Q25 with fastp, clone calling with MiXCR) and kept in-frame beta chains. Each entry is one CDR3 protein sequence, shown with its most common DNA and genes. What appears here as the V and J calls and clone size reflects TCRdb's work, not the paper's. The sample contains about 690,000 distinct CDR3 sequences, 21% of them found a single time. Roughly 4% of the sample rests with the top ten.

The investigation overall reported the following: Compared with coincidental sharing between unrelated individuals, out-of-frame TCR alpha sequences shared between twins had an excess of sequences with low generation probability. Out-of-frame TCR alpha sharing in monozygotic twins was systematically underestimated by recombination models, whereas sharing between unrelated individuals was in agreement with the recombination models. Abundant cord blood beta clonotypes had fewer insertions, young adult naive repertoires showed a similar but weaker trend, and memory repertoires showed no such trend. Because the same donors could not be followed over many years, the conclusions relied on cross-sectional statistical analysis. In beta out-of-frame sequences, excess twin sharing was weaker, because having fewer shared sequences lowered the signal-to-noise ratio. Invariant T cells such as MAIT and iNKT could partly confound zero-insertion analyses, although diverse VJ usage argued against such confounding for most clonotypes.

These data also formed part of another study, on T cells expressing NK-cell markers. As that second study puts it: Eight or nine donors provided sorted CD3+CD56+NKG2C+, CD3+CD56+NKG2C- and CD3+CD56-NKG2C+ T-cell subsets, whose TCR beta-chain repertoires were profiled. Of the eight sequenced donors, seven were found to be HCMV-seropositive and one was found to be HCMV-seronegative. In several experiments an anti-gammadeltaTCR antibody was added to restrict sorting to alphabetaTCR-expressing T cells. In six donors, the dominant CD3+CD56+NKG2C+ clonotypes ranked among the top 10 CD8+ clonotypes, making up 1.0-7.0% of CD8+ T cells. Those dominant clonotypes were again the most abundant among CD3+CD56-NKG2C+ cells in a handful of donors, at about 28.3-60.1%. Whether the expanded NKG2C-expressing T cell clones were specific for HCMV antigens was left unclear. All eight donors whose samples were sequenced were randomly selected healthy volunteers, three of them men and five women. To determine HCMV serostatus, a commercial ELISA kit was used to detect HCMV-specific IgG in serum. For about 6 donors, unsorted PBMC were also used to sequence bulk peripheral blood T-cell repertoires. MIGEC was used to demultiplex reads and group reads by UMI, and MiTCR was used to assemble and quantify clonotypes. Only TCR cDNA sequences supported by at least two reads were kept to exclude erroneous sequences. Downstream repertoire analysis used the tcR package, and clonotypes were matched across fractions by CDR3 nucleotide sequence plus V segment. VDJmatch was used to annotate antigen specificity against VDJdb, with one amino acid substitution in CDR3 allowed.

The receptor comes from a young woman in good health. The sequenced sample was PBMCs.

The CDR3 sequence is CASRRGYGVAMNTEAFF. The DNA sequence is as follows: TGTGCCAGCAGACGAGGATATGGTGTGGCCATGAACACTGAAGCTTTCTTT. The sequence is built from TRBV6-1 and TRBJ1-1; the D segment cannot be called with confidence. The CDR3 sequence holds 17 residues, the cysteine and phenylalanine included. Just the 51-base CDR3 DNA is kept, in frame starting at base 1. Trimming removed 6 bases from V and 0 bases from J, leaving 20 bases between the germline ends. Taken from the germline V gene, the CDR1 and CDR2 loops are MNHNS and SASEGT.